A selection of T cell receptor beta chains follows, all from one sample in a study of OX40 agonist ivuxolimab in advanced cancers. Produced via immunoSEQ multiplex PCR; TCRdb's table is partial and in-frame only. Of about 50,000 clones in the sample, 80% to 85% are singletons; the top ten hold about 7.7%. This specimen consisted of CD4+ or CD8+ T cells sorted from blood, obtained in a trial of the OX40 agonist ivuxolimab. All receptors derive from an adult with an advanced solid tumor such as melanoma, head and neck, liver or kidney cancer. CDR3s include the opening cysteine and the closing phenylalanine or tryptophan. D genes are given only for firm matches. Part of the rows lack a size; the others show once, few, many or a class for expanded clones.

j_gene | d_gene | abundance | v_gene | CDR3aa | CDR3nt
TRBJ2-1 | TRBD1 | - | TRBV25-1 | CASRGTGYNEQFF | TGTGCCAGCCGAGGGACAGGATACAATGAGCAGTTCTTC
TRBJ1-1 | - | - | TRBV2 | CASSRENTEAFF | TGTGCCAGCAGTAGGGAGAACACTGAAGCTTTCTTT
TRBJ1-6 | TRBD1 | - | TRBV9 | CASSGSGTGESPLHF | TGTGCCAGCAGCGGATCCGGGACAGGGGAATCACCCCTCCACTTT
TRBJ2-3 | - | - | TRBV6-6 | CASLRQGSTDTQYF | TGTGCCAGCCTGAGGCAGGGCAGCACAGATACGCAGTATTTT
TRBJ2-7 | - | - | TRBV7-2 | CASSTVYEQYF | TGTGCCAGCAGCACCGTCTACGAGCAGTACTTC
TRBJ1-2 | - | - | TRBV19 | CASTGSPDGYTF | TGTGCCAGTACCGGGTCCCCGGATGGCTACACCTTC
TRBJ2-2 | TRBD2 | - | TRBV6-5 | CASRPGTSGTGELFF | TGCGCCAGCAGACCCGGGACTAGCGGGACCGGGGAGCTGTTTTTT
TRBJ1-2 | TRBD1 | - | TRBV28 | CASSSPDRDGYTF | TGTGCCAGCAGTTCTCCGGACAGGGATGGCTACACCTTC
TRBJ2-7 | - | - | TRBV18 | CASSPLQTYEQYF | TGTGCCAGCTCACCCTTACAGACCTACGAGCAGTACTTC
TRBJ1-3 | - | - | TRBV14 | CASSQVSGSGNTIYF | TGTGCCAGCAGCCAAGTCAGCGGCTCTGGAAACACCATATATTTT
TRBJ2-5 | TRBD2 | - | TRBV18 | CASSPWLADERETQYF | TGTGCCAGCTCACCATGGCTAGCGGATGAGAGGGAGACCCAGTACTTC
TRBJ2-7 | - | - | TRBV18 | CASSPGGVHEQYF | TGTGCCAGCTCACCAGGCGGGGTTCACGAGCAGTACTTC
TRBJ1-1 | - | - | TRBV19 | CASQSWGGMSTEAFF | TGTGCCAGTCAGAGTTGGGGGGGGATGAGCACTGAAGCTTTCTTT
TRBJ2-7 | - | - | TRBV7-6 | CASSPVLQDEQYF | TGTGCCAGCAGCCCCGTGTTGCAGGACGAGCAGTACTTC
TRBJ2-3 | - | - | TRBV9 | CASSGEGTDTQYF | TGTGCCAGCAGCGGGGAGGGCACAGATACGCAGTATTTT
TRBJ2-3 | - | - | TRBV18 | CASSPPGFRTDTQYF | TGTGCCAGCTCACCACCGGGATTTCGCACAGATACGCAGTATTTT
TRBJ2-1 | TRBD2 | once | TRBV12-5 | CASGLVPDGTSGTNEQFF | TGTGCTAGTGGTTTGGTACCCGATGGGACTAGCGGGACCAATGAGCAGTTCTTC
TRBJ2-2 | - | - | TRBV7-9 | CASSLGRSRRAGELFF | TGTGCCAGCAGCTTAGGACGGAGTAGACGCGCCGGGGAGCTGTTTTTT
TRBJ2-5 | - | - | TRBV5-4 | CASSRRTSNLQETQYF | TGTGCCAGCAGCCGCCGAACTAGCAACCTCCAAGAGACCCAGTACTTC
TRBJ2-3 | - | - | TRBV30 | CAWNGDNTDTQYF | TGTGCCTGGAACGGGGACAACACAGATACGCAGTATTTT
TRBJ1-5 | TRBD1 | - | TRBV30 | CAWSVQGDRNQPQHF | TGTGCCTGGAGTGTACAGGGGGACAGGAATCAGCCCCAGCATTTT
TRBJ1-3 | TRBD1 | - | TRBV19 | CASRGGQPTISGNTIYF | TGTGCCAGTAGAGGGGGACAGCCTACCATCTCTGGAAACACCATATATTTT
TRBJ1-2 | - | - | TRBV11-2 | CASSSPRRTLYGYTF | TGTGCCAGCAGCTCACCACGCCGGACTCTCTATGGCTACACCTTC
TRBJ2-2 | - | once | TRBV5-4 | CGLRDGTGELFF | TGTGGCTTACGGGATGGTACCGGGGAGCTGTTTTTT
TRBJ2-2 | TRBD2 | - | TRBV4-1 | CASSQELAGGPRTGELFF | TGCGCCAGCAGCCAAGAGTTAGCGGGAGGGCCCAGAACCGGGGAGCTGTTTTTT
TRBJ2-2 | - | few | TRBV5-3 | CARSLAHCWWNTGELFF | TGTGCCAGAAGCTTGGCCCACTGCTGGTGGAACACCGGGGAGCTGTTTTTT
TRBJ2-1 | TRBD2 | - | TRBV5-1 | CASSLASGSYNEQFF | TGCGCCAGCAGCTTGGCTAGCGGATCCTACAATGAGCAGTTCTTC
TRBJ2-1 | - | once | TRBV11-2 | CASSLESSNEQFF | TGTGCCAGCAGCCTAGAGTCTAGCAATGAGCAGTTCTTC
TRBJ1-4 | TRBD1 | - | TRBV2 | CASDRGLGEKLFF | TGTGCCAGCGACAGGGGACTTGGTGAAAAACTGTTTTTT
TRBJ1-2 | TRBD1 | - | TRBV10-1 | CARPSGGADLYGYTF | TGCGCCAGGCCCTCAGGGGGCGCCGACCTCTATGGCTACACCTTC
TRBJ1-1 | - | once | TRBV19 | CAGSSKGITEAFF | TGTGCCGGTAGTTCAAAGGGTATCACTGAAGCTTTCTTT
TRBJ1-3 | TRBD1 | - | TRBV5-1 | CASRTTGLENTIYF | TGCGCCAGCAGAACGACAGGGCTGGAAAACACCATATATTTT
TRBJ2-2 | TRBD1 | - | TRBV11-3 | CASSSGTGNFNTGELFF | TGTGCCAGCAGCTCCGGGACAGGGAATTTTAACACCGGGGAGCTGTTTTTT
TRBJ2-1 | TRBD2 | - | TRBV5-6 | CASSLGLAGGLDEQLF | TGTGCCAGCAGCTTGGGACTAGCGGGAGGTTTGGATGAGCAGCTCTTC
TRBJ2-5 | - | - | TRBV30 | CAWSHKGGETQYF | TGTGCCTGGAGTCATAAGGGGGGTGAGACCCAGTACTTC
TRBJ1-5 | TRBD1 | few | TRBV19 | CASSFGQGDRNQPQHF | TGTGCCAGTAGTTTCGGACAGGGTGATCGCAATCAGCCCCAGCATTTT
TRBJ2-1 | - | few | TRBV4-3 | CASSLYSGYTANEQFF | TGCGCCAGCAGCCTCTACTCCGGTTATACGGCCAATGAGCAGTTCTTC
TRBJ1-1 | - | - | TRBV5-1 | CASNEGLDTEAFF | TGCGCCAGCAATGAGGGGTTGGACACTGAAGCTTTCTTT
TRBJ2-7 | - | - | TRBV18 | CASSPPSGKGREQYF | TGTGCCAGCTCACCACCTTCAGGAAAGGGGAGGGAGCAGTACTTC
TRBJ2-6 | TRBD1 | - | TRBV19 | CASTAGQGVSGANVLTF | TGTGCCAGTACCGCGGGACAGGGGGTTTCCGGGGCCAACGTCCTGACTTTC
TRBJ2-2 | TRBD2 | - | TRBV18 | CASSQEPPGLAGTTGELFF | TGTGCCAGCTCACAAGAACCCCCGGGACTAGCGGGAACCACCGGGGAGCTGTTTTTT
TRBJ2-7 | TRBD2 | - | TRBV19 | CASSIGGRAYEQYF | TGTGCCAGTAGTATCGGCGGGAGGGCCTACGAGCAGTACTTC
TRBJ2-5 | - | - | TRBV2 | CASSYYGETQYF | TGTGCCAGCAGTTACTACGGGGAGACCCAGTACTTC
TRBJ1-5 | TRBD1 | - | TRBV7-9 | CASSLVTGGGSNQPQHF | TGTGCCAGCAGCTTAGTAACAGGGGGGGGAAGCAATCAGCCCCAGCATTTT
TRBJ1-1 | - | few | TRBV19 | CASSWDWNTEAFF | TGTGCCAGTAGTTGGGACTGGAACACTGAAGCTTTCTTT
TRBJ1-1 | - | - | TRBV5-4 | CASERVNTEAFF | TGTGCCAGCGAGAGAGTAAACACTGAAGCTTTCTTT
TRBJ1-2 | - | once | TRBV7-9 | CASSLTTRQDGF | TGTGCCAGCAGCTTAACCACGAGACAGGACGGCTTC
TRBJ2-5 | TRBD2 | - | TRBV5-4 | CASSLPSGTQETQYF | TGTGCCAGCAGCTTGCCTAGCGGGACCCAAGAGACCCAGTACTTC
TRBJ2-1 | TRBD2 | - | TRBV29-1 | CSVTAGGTNEQFF | TGCAGCGTTACAGCGGGAGGGACGAATGAGCAGTTCTTC
TRBJ2-7 | TRBD2 | - | TRBV7-2 | CASSLAGGYSYEQYF | TGTGCCAGCAGCTTAGCGGGAGGGTACTCCTACGAGCAGTACTTC